The sequence of this TCR beta chain was determined in a study of cytomegalovirus exposure and HLA in healthy donors. Primers: 60 Vbeta forward and 13 Jbeta reverse. Measured with immunoSEQ multiplex PCR; TCRdb has only the in-frame clones, and not every one. The profile shows 180,000 or so clones, 76% of them singletons. The material sequenced was PBMCs. The receptor was isolated from a female donor in good health and CMV-seronegative.

The DNA for the CDR3 is TGTGCCAGCAGCTTAGATCGGGGGAAAGCTTTCTTT. The encoded protein is CASSLDRGKAFF. This chain links TRBV7-2 with TRBJ1-1; the D gene is possibly TRBD1 (5 bases). The CDR3 is 12 residues long. The germline V gene encodes CDR1 SGHTA and CDR2 FQGNSA. V was shortened by 1 base and J by 9 bases, with 9 bases between the two germline ends.